This T cell receptor beta chain comes out of a study of T cell repertoires in aging, cancer and after chemotherapy. Study-level points and caveats: In healthy donors, age-related TCR diversity loss mainly reflected lost richness.

J lost 7 bases, V lost 3 bases, and 16 bases had no gene match. There are 17 residues in the CDR3. The germline CDR1 and CDR2 sequences are SGHRS and YFSETQ. As concerns this clonotype: What it recognizes is unknown.

Multiplex touch-down PCR with TRB-A/B primers amplified rearranged V-D-J TRB sequences. One entry per CDR3 protein, called by TCRdb with MiXCR from the multiplex PCR reads. The sample records over 9,000 distinct CDR3 sequences, about 24% being singletons. Amplification of TCR beta used genomic DNA extracted from peripheral blood. This sequence joins TRBV5-1 and TRBJ2-3; 8 nucleotides agree with TRBD2. The sample was blood. This receptor was taken from a human donor in good health. In nucleotides, the CDR3 is TGCGCCAGCAGCTCCAGGGGAGCGGGGGAACCTGCCTATACGCAGTATTTT. This gives the protein CASSSRGAGEPAYTQYF.